This T cell receptor (beta chain) derives from a study of cytomegalovirus exposure and HLA in healthy donors. Germline V lookup: CDR1 LNHDA, CDR2 SQIVND (reference sequence). The CDR3 spans 16 residues. Trimming took off 8 bases at V and 4 bases at J, with 22 bases between the two ends. Whole-study findings and limits: Presence/absence analyses supposed approximately even sequencing depth among donors. Solely CMV serostatus was available to characterize immune exposure.

60 Vbeta and 13 Jbeta primers were used in PCR. TCRdb keeps only in-frame clones here, not all; method: immunoSEQ multiplex PCR. Seen here are about 130,000 clones, just over 70% observed once, and the top ten hold about 2.7%. Points on this clone: The antigen is undetermined.

The clonotype originates from a woman in her sixties or seventies in good health and CMV-seropositive. The sequencing input was PBMCs. V gene TRBV19 combines with J gene TRBJ2-3; D is perhaps TRBD2 (6 bases). The CDR3 nucleotides are TGTGCCAGTTCGTCGCTCGGAGGGGATAAGTCAGATACGCAGTATTTT. This encodes CASSSLGGDKSDTQYF.